This is a list of T cell receptor beta chains from one sample in a study of identifying expanded T cells in peripheral blood. Data came from immunoSEQ multiplex PCR; TCRdb stores just in-frame clones and leaves some out. The table shows about 100,000 clones, with around nine tenths occurring only once. Sequences were obtained from blood. These receptors originate from a person aged 18 to 70 in good health. Both conserved end residues are part of each CDR3. A D gene is named only where the DNA matches it firmly. The size of a clone is reported for some rows only, either as once, few or many, or as a class for expanded clones.

d_gene | j_gene | v_gene | abundance | CDR3nt | CDR3aa
. | TRBJ1-5 | TRBV7-8 | . | TGTGCCAGCGGAGAGGGGCACGGGAGCTTGCCCCAGCATTTT | CASGEGHGSLPQHF
. | TRBJ1-1 | TRBV6-6 | . | TGTGCCAGCAGTTATTCGCCCCCAAGGAACACTGAAGCTTTCTTT | CASSYSPPRNTEAFF
TRBD1 | TRBJ1-1 | TRBV2 | . | TGTGCCAGCAGTCGGACAGGGATGAACACTGAAGCTTTCTTT | CASSRTGMNTEAFF
. | TRBJ1-1 | TRBV6-1 | . | TGTGCCAGCAGAGAGAGTGGTAACACTGAAGCTTTCTTT | CASRESGNTEAFF
. | TRBJ1-1 | TRBV7-9 | . | TGTGCCAGCAGCTTAATGGCCAACGGAGCTTTCTTT | CASSLMANGAFF
TRBD2 | TRBJ2-2 | TRBV27 | . | TGTGCCAGCAGTCCCGACCTAGCGGGGGTTCGGACCGGGGAGCTGTTTTTT | CASSPDLAGVRTGELFF
TRBD2 | TRBJ2-3 | TRBV27 | . | TGTGCCAGCAGTCTACGCGGGGGACGCACAGATACGCAGTATTTT | CASSLRGGRTDTQYF
. | TRBJ2-1 | TRBV4-3 | . | TGCGCCAGCAGCCAAGATATGACTATTTTCCCCAATGAGCAGTTCTTC | CASSQDMTIFPNEQFF
. | TRBJ2-4 | TRBV2 | . | TGTGCCAGCAGTGACGGGCGGGAACGGAGTCTGCAGTACTTC | CASSDGRERSLQYF
TRBD1 | TRBJ1-2 | TRBV18 | . | TGTGCCAGCTCACCCCGCGCTTGGGACAGCTCCTATGGCTACACCTTC | CASSPRAWDSSYGYTF
TRBD1 | TRBJ2-7 | TRBV14 | . | TGTGCCAGCAGCCAAGAGCAGGGGGCCGACTCCTACGAGCAGTACTTC | CASSQEQGADSYEQYF
. | TRBJ1-6 | TRBV19 | . | TGTGCCAGTAATGGGCGGGGAGTTAAAGGGACTTCGGATCCCCTCCACTTT | CASNGRGVKGTSDPLHF
. | TRBJ2-1 | TRBV2 | . | TGTGCCAGCAGTGAAGCGGGACTCCCTCTCTACAATGAGCAGTTCTTC | CASSEAGLPLYNEQFF
. | TRBJ1-2 | TRBV7-6 | . | TGTGCCAGCAGCTTAGGGGGCAGGGGAAATCTCTATGGCTACACCTTC | CASSLGGRGNLYGYTF
TRBD1 | TRBJ1-2 | TRBV4-2 | . | TGTGCCAGCAACGGACAGGGAGAAGAGAATGGCTACACCTTC | CASNGQGEENGYTF
. | TRBJ2-3 | TRBV9 | . | TGTGCCAGCAGCGTACAGGGTGGGACAGATACGCAGTATTTT | CASSVQGGTDTQYF
TRBD1 | TRBJ2-7 | TRBV5-1 | . | TGCGCCAGCAGCTCCGGGACAGGAGGACTCGAGCAGTACTTC | CASSSGTGGLEQYF
. | TRBJ1-2 | TRBV29-1 | . | TGCAGCGTAGTATTCGCCCTGGGGAATGGCTACACCTTC | CSVVFALGNGYTF
TRBD1 | TRBJ2-7 | TRBV6-6 | . | TGTGCCAGCAGGACAGGGGGCGCCTACGAGCAGTACTTC | CASRTGGAYEQYF
. | TRBJ1-3 | TRBV7-2 | . | TGTGCCAGCAGCTTAGTCGGGCAGGGCAGAAACACCATATATTTT | CASSLVGQGRNTIYF
TRBD2 | TRBJ2-1 | TRBV19 | . | TGTGCCAGTAGTATAGATGGACTAGCCCCTAACAATGAGCAGTTCTTC | CASSIDGLAPNNEQFF
. | TRBJ1-5 | TRBV19 | few | TGTGCCAGTAGATTTAGCTTGGTCGGGGCTCAGCCCCAGCATTTT | CASRFSLVGAQPQHF
. | TRBJ1-4 | TRBV6-5 | . | TGTGCCGGTCGAGATGAAAAACTGTTTTTT | CAGRDEKLFF
TRBD1 | TRBJ1-2 | TRBV29-1 | . | TGCAGCGTCCCCAGGGGGCGCGGTGGCTACACCTTC | CSVPRGRGGYTF
TRBD2 | TRBJ2-5 | TRBV5-6 | . | TGTGCCAGCAGCTCTGGGACTAGCGGTCCGTACCAAGAGACCCAGTACTTC | CASSSGTSGPYQETQYF